These 22 T cell receptor beta chains came from one sample sequenced in a study of glioma-infiltrating T cells. The iRepertoire nested amplicon-rescue multiplex PCR amplified TCR alpha and beta CDR3s from RNA. TCRdb used MiXCR to reprocess the multiplex PCR reads, holding one entry per CDR3 protein. The sample consists of more than 95,000 distinct CDR3 sequences, roughly 24% of them appearing once. The sample comprised glioma tissue, nonneoplastic brain tissue, or PBMCs (not recorded which). These receptors were obtained from a human donor with low-grade glioma or glioblastoma, undergoing nonglioma brain surgery, or in good health (not recorded which).

Remarks on this clonotype: This sequence may be a read error, since a much larger clone differs from it by one base. The chain uses TRBV12-3 or TRBV12-4 and TRBJ2-7; D perhaps matches TRBD1 (5 bases). The CDR3 sequence is 14 residues long. V dropped 6 bases and J dropped 1 base, with 13 bases sitting between them. CDR3 sequence: CASSRDSPSYEQYF. The CDR3 DNA is TGTGCCAGCAGCCGAGACAGTCCATCCTACGAGCAGTACTTC.

In its sample, this clonotype was seen many times. This chain uses TRBV6-1 with TRBJ1-1; D gene uncertain. V shed 6 bases and J shed 1 base, with 12 bases lying between them. CDR3 size: 14 residues. CDR1 and CDR2 (germline): MNHNS, SASEGT. The CDR3 nucleotides read TGTGCCAGCAGAACGAGAGGCCCGAACACTGAAGCTTTCTTT. Residues: CASRTRGPNTEAFF.

This clonotype was found many times. This chain links TRBV12-3 or TRBV12-4 with TRBJ2-7, with 7 positions matching TRBD1. The V segment lost 6 bases and the J segment 5 bases; nucleotides outside the gene matches: 13. The CDR3 extends over 15 amino acids. For the CDR3, the DNA is TGTGCCAGCAGCCCAACCCCGGGACAGTTAAACGAGCAGTACTTC. This gives the protein CASSPTPGQLNEQYF.

With respect to this clonotype: It may be a read error: a sequence one base away is much more abundant. The chain carries TRBV2 and TRBJ1-5; possible D gene TRBD1, 5 bases. The CDR3 spans 15 residues. Germline CDR1 reads SNHLY; CDR2 reads FYNNEI. CDR3 residues: CASSPAGYSNQPRHF. CDR3 nucleotides: TGTGCCAGCAGCCCCGCAGGGTATAGCAATCAGCCCCGGCATTTT.

This clonotype was found many times. The chain joins TRBV27 to TRBJ2-7; unclear D gene. Germline V gene sequence: CDR1 MNHEY, CDR2 SMNVEV (reference sequence). The germline V and J ends were trimmed by 4 bases and 11 bases, with 27 bases remaining between them. This CDR3 has 16 residues. The CDR3 region has the DNA TGTGCCAGCAGTTCCCTCAACGACCGCCTATCTTACGAAAAGTACTTC. Protein: CASSSLNDRLSYEKYF.

As concerns this clonotype: It may be a read error: a sequence one base away is much more abundant. The genes are TRBV20-1 and TRBJ2-1; 9 bases are a match to TRBD2. Germline V CDR1 and CDR2: DFQATT, SNEGSKA (reference sequence). The CDR3 is made up of 12 amino acids. CDR3 region: CSAGTSYNEQSF. In DNA, the CDR3 is TGCAGTGCGGGGACTAGCTACAATGAGCAGTCCTTC.

The chain combines TRBV3-1 with TRBJ2-7; D tentatively fits TRBD1 or TRBD2 (5 bases each). The CDR3 sequence is 15 residues long. CDR1 is LGHDT and CDR2 is YNNKEL in the germline V gene (reference sequence). The V and J ends lost 2 bases and 5 bases respectively, with 16 bases between them. The CDR3 DNA follows: TGTGCCAGCAGCCAATATCTTCGGGGCTGTCACGAGCAGTACTTC. Its protein is CASSQYLRGCHEQYF.

This clonotype was found once. A read error may explain this, as a much larger clone is one base away. The V gene is TRBV4-1, the J gene TRBJ1-2; the D is unclear. Germline V lookup: CDR1 MGHRA, CDR2 YSYEKL. The CDR3 consists of 13 residues. CDR3 sequence reads: CARSHKDNLGYTF. CDR3 bases: TGCGCCCGCAGCCACAAAGACAACCTAGGCTACACCTTC.

V gene TRBV30 combines with J gene TRBJ2-1, with 7 nucleotides matching TRBD1. Germline CDR1 is GTSNPN and CDR2 is SVGIG (reference sequence). The CDR3 contains 14 residues. Germline trimming cut 2 bases from V and 2 bases from J; bases unmatched to any gene: 3. Here the CDR3 reads CAWSRGQTYNEQFF. The CDR3 DNA reads TGTGCCTGGAGTAGGGGGCAGACCTACAATGAGCAGTTCTTC.

This clonotype is medium-sized within its sample. The V gene is TRBV27, the J gene TRBJ2-3; 10 nucleotides line up with TRBD2. CDR3 size: 14 residues. Germline V lookup: CDR1 MNHEY, CDR2 SMNVEV (reference sequence). Trimming cost V 10 bases and J 2 bases; bases outside gene matches: 6. The CDR3 loop reads CATRLAGSTDTQYF. CDR3 sequence (DNA): TGTGCCACTCGACTAGCGGGCTCCACAGATACGCAGTATTTT.

Ten or more counts support this clonotype. The CDR3 nucleotides read TGTGCCAGCAGTATACAGGGAATCACAGATACGCAGTATTTT. Its protein is CASSIQGITDTQYF. This rearrangement joins TRBV2 to TRBJ2-3; D perhaps matches TRBD1 (6 bases). The CDR3 is 14 amino acids. With 5 bases removed from V and 2 bases from J, the gap between germline ends came to 11 bases. The germline gives CDR1 SNHLY, CDR2 FYNNEI.

With respect to this clonotype: Relative to the germline gene, one junction end is altered; a read error may explain this. V and J are TRBV9 and TRBJ1-1, with unresolved D. CDR3 length: 12 amino acids. From germline, CDR1 is SGDLS and CDR2 YYNGEE. CDR3 region: CASRVAGTEAFF. The CDR3 DNA reads as TGTGCCAGCAGAGTAGCGGGCACTGAAGCTTTCTTT.

This clonotype was counted many times. The chain links TRBV7-2 to TRBJ2-1; D tentatively reads TRBD1 or TRBD2 (5 bases each). Trimming left V 3 bases short and J 4 bases short, with 13 bases between. The germline V gene encodes CDR1 SGHTA and CDR2 FQGNSA. The CDR3 has 15 amino acids. CDR3 region: CASSLTGTPYNEQFF. CDR3 sequence (DNA): TGTGCCAGCAGCTTGACCGGGACGCCTTACAATGAGCAGTTCTTC.

In this sample, this clonotype turned up many times. The junction shows a germline mismatch at one end, possibly a read error. This sequence joins TRBV12-3 or TRBV12-4 and TRBJ2-7; the D is unclear. CDR3 length equals 11 residues. The CDR3 region has the DNA TGTGCCAGCAGTTTATTCTTCGAGGTACACTTC. As protein: CASSLFFEVHF.

This clonotype was counted between two and nine times. The V gene is TRBV14, the J gene TRBJ2-7; D tentatively reads TRBD1 or TRBD2 (5 bases each). With 0 bases removed from V and 1 base from J, the gap between germline ends came to 19 bases. In germline, CDR1 is SGHDN, CDR2 FVKESK. The CDR3 is 18 amino acids. In DNA, the CDR3 is TGTGCCAGCAGCCAAGATCAAGCGGCGCCAGGGCGTTCCTACGAGCAGTACTTC. Translated, it gives CASSQDQAAPGRSYEQYF.

This clonotype showed up many times. The rearrangement joins TRBV11-3 to TRBJ2-5; perhaps D is TRBD1 or TRBD2 (5 bases each). Germline CDR1 and CDR2: SGHNT and YENEEA. The CDR3 loop spans 15 amino acids. V lost 0 bases and J lost 4, with 12 bases in between. The CDR3 protein is CASSLDSGRGETQYF. As DNA, the CDR3 is TGTGCCAGCAGCTTAGACTCAGGGAGAGGAGAGACCCAGTACTTC.

This clonotype turned up a few times. Given a much more abundant clone one base away, this may be a read error. The rearrangement joins TRBV20-1 to TRBJ1-1; D is unresolved. Germline CDR1 DFQATT, CDR2 SNEGSKA (reference sequence). This CDR3 is 14 amino acids long. V shed 6 bases and J shed 2 bases, with 16 bases lying between them. The CDR3, as DNA: TGCAGTGCCACCCAACCTCCCAGCAACACTGAAGCTTTCTTT. Translation: CSATQPPSNTEAFF.

In regard to this clonotype: A much larger clonotype is one base distant, so this may be a read error. The genes are TRBV4-1 and TRBJ2-7; the D gene is possibly TRBD1 (5 bases). This CDR3 is built from 14 residues. Germline CDR1 reads MGHRA; CDR2 reads YSYEKL. The CDR3 region is CASGHDSLTYEQYF. The CDR3, as DNA: TGCGCCAGCGGCCACGACAGCCTGACCTACGAGCAGTACTTC.

Notes on this clonotype: A much larger clone sits a single nucleotide away, making a read error possible. J is TRBJ2-3 and V is TRBV7-2; unclear D gene. The CDR3 runs to 14 residues. V lost 4 bases, J lost 7 bases, and 15 bases lay in between. Germline V CDR1 and CDR2: SGHTA, FQGNSA. In DNA form, the CDR3 reads TGTGCCAGCAGCTCCCAGAAGGGTGCAAATACGCAGTATTTT. It is translated as CASSSQKGANTQYF.

As regards this clonotype: A much larger clone sits a single nucleotide away, making a read error possible. The DNA of the CDR3 is TGCGCCAGCCGCCAAGATCGGAACCTGAACACTGAAGCTTTCTTT. Amino acids: CASRQDRNLNTEAFF. This chain uses TRBV4-1 with TRBJ1-1; D unresolved. This CDR3 spans 15 amino acids. Germline lookup yields CDR1 MGHRA and CDR2 YSYEKL.

There are many counts of this clonotype. J is TRBJ1-2 and V is TRBV12-3 or TRBV12-4; TRBD1 matches 9 bases. Trimming removed 6 bases from V and 4 bases from J; junction bases left unmatched: 6. The CDR3 has 14 amino acids. Written as DNA, the CDR3 is TGTGCCAGCAGCCCAGGACAGGGGCGCTATGGCTACACCTTC. Encoded protein: CASSPGQGRYGYTF.

Comment on this clonotype: As the CDR3 is not closed by the conserved phenylalanine or tryptophan, this likely results from a read error. V gene TRBV7-2 combines with J gene TRBJ2-5; no definite D call. The CDR3 covers 15 residues. Germline values: CDR1 SGHTA, CDR2 FQGNSA. CDR3 protein: CASRLVNFAQETQYS. CDR3 nucleotide sequence: TGTGCCAGCAGGTTAGTGAACTTCGCCCAAGAGACCCAGTACTCC.